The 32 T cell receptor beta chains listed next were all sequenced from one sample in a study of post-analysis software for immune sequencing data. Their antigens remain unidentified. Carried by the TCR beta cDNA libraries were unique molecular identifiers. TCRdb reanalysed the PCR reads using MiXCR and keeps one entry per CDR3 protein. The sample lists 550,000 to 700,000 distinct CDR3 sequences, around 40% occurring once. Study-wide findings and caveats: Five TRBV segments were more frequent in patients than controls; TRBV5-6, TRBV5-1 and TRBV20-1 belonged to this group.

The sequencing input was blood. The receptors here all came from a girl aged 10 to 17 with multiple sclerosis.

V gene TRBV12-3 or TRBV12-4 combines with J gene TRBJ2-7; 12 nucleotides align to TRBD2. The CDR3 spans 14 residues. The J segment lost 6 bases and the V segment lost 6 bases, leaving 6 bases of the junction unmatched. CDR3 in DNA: TGTGCCAGCAGGCAGGGACTAGCGGGCTCCGAGCAGTACTTC. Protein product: CASRQGLAGSEQYF.

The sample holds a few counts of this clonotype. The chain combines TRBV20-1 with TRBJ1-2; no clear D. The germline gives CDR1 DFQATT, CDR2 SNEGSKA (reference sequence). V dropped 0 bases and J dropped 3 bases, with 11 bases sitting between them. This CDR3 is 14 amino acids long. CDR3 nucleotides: TGCAGTGCTAGAGATCGGCGGGAAGACTATGGCTACACCTTC. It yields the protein CSARDRREDYGYTF.

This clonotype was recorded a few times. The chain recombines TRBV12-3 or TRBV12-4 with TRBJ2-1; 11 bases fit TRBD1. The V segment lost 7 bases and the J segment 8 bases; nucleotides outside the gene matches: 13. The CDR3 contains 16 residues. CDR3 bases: TGTGCCAGCACCAAGAGGGGGACAGGGGGTTTAGATGAGCAGTTCTTC. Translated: CASTKRGTGGLDEQFF.

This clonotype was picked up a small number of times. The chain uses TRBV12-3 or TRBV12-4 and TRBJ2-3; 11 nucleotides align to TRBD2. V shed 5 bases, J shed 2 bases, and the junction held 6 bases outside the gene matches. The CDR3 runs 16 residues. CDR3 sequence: CASSPRLAGYTDTQYF. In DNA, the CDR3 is TGTGCCAGCAGTCCCCGACTAGCGGGGTACACAGATACGCAGTATTTT.

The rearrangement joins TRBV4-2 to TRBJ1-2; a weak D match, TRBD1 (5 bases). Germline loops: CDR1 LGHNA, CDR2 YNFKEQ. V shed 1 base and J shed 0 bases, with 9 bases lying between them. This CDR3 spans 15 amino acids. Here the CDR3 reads CASSQVPTANYGYTF. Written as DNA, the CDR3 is TGTGCCAGCAGCCAAGTTCCGACAGCTAACTATGGCTACACCTTC.

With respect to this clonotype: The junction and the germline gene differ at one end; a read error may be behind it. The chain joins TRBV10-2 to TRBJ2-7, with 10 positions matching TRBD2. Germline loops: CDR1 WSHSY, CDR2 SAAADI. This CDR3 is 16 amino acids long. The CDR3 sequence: CASSVTWTSGSYERYF. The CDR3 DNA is TGCGCCAGCAGTGTCACTTGGACTAGCGGATCCTACGAGCGGTACTTC.

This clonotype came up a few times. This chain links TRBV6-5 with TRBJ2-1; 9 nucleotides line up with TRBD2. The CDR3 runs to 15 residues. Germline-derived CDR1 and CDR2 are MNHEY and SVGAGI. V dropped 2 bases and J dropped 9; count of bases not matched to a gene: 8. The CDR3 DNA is TGTGCCAGCAGTTACGTCAGAGCGGGAGGCGGTGAGCAGTTCTTC. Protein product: CASSYVRAGGGEQFF.

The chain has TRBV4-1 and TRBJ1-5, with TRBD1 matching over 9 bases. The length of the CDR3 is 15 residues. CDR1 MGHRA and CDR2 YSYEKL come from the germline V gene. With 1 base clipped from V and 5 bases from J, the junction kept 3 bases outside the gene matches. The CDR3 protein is CASSQVQGADQPQHF. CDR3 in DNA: TGCGCCAGCAGCCAAGTACAGGGGGCAGATCAGCCCCAGCATTTT.

CDR3 DNA sequence: TGTGCCAGCAGCTTAGTTACTAACCAAGAGACCCAGTACTTC. Translating it yields CASSLVTNQETQYF. The chain uses TRBV7-9 and TRBJ2-5; no definite D call. V shed 1 base and J shed 0 bases, with 6 bases lying between them. CDR1 is SEHNR and CDR2 is FQNEAQ in the germline V gene (reference sequence). The CDR3 covers 14 residues. Based on the CDR3 plus reference TRBV7-9 and TRBJ2-5, the full variable domain is DTGVSQNPRHKITKRGQNVTFRCDPISEHNRLYWYRQTLGQGPEFLTYFQNEAQLEKSRLLSDRFSAERPKGSFSTLEIQRTEQGDSAMYLCASSLVTNQETQYFGPGTRLLVL.

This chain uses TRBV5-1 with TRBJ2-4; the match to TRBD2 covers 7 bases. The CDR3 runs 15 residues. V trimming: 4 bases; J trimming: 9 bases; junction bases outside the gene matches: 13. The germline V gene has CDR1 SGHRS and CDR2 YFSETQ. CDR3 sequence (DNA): TGCGCCAGCAGCCCCGGGACTATCACCGCCAGCATTCAGTACTTC. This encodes CASSPGTITASIQYF. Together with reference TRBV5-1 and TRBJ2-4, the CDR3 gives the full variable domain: KAGVTQTPRYLIKTRGQQVTLSCSPISGHRSVSWYQQTPGQGLQFLFEYFSETQRNKGNFPGRFSGRQFSNSRSEMNVSTLELGDSALYLCASSPGTITASIQYFGAGTRLSVL.

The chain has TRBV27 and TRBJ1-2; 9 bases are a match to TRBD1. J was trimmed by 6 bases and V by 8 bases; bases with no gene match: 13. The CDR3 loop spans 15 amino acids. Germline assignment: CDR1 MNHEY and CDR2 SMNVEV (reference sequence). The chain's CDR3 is CASPFPGQGDNGYTF. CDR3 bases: TGTGCCAGCCCTTTCCCGGGACAGGGTGACAATGGCTACACCTTC.

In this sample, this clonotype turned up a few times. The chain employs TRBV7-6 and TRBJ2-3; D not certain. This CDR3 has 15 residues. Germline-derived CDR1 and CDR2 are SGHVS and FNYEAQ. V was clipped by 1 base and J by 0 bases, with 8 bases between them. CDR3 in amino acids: CASSLEWRSTDTQYF. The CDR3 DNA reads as TGTGCCAGCAGCTTAGAATGGCGGAGCACAGATACGCAGTATTTT.

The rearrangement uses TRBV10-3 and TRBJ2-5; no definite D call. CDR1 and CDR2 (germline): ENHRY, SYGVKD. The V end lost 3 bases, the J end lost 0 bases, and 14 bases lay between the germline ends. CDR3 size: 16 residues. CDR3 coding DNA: TGTGCCATCAGTGACGCGTTGGCAAAAGACCAAGAGACCCAGTACTTC. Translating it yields CAISDALAKDQETQYF.

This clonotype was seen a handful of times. The CDR3 spells CASSLGKTSGGDTQYF. The CDR3 DNA reads TGCGCCAGCAGCTTGGGGAAGACTAGCGGGGGAGATACGCAGTATTTT. The V and J genes are TRBV5-1 and TRBJ2-3; 12 positions match TRBD2. Germline CDR1 is SGHRS and CDR2 is YFSETQ. V lost 0 bases, J lost 5 bases, and 4 bases stayed unmatched. CDR3 size: 16 residues.

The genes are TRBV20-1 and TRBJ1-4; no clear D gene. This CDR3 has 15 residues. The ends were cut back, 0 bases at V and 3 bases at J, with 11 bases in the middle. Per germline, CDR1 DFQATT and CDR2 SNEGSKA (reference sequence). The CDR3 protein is CSARDLAGANEKLFF. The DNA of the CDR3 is TGCAGTGCTAGAGATCTGGCAGGAGCTAATGAAAAACTGTTTTTT.

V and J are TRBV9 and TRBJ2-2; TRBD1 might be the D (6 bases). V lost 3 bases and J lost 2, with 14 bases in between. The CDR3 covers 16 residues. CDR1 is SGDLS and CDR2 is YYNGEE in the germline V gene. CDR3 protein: CASSARDTVNTGELFF. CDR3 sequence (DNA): TGTGCCAGCAGCGCCCGGGACACTGTCAACACCGGGGAGCTGTTTTTT.

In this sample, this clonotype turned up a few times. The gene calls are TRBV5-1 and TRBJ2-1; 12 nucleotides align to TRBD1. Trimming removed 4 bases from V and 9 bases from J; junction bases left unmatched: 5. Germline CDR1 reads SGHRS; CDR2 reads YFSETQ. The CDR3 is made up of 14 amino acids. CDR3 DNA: TGCGCCAGCAGCCTGGGACAGGGGGCGGGTGAGCAGTTCTTC. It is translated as CASSLGQGAGEQFF.

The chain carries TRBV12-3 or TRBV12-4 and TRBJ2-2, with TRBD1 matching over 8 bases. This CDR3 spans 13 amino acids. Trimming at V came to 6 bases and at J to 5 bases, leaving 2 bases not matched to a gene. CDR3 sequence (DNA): TGTGCCAGCAGCCGGGACAGGACCGGGGAGCTGTTTTTT. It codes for CASSRDRTGELFF.

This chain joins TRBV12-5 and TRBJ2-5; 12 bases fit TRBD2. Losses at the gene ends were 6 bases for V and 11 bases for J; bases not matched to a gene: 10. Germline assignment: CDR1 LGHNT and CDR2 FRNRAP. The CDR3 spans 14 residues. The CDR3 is CASGSSGGAREQYF. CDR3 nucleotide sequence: TGTGCTAGTGGGTCTAGCGGGGGGGCGAGAGAGCAGTACTTC.

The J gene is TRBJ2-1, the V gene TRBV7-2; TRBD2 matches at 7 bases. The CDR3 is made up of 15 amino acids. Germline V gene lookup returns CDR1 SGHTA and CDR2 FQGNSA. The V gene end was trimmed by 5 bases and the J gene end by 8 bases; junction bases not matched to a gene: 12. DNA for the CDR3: TGTGCCAGCAGCACATCTAGCGGAGTCCGCGATGAGCAGTTCTTC. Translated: CASSTSSGVRDEQFF.

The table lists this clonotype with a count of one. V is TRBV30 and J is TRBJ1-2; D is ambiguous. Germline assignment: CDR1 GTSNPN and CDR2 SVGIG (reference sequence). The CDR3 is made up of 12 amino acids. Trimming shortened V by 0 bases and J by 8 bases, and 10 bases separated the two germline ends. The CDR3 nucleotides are TGTGCCTGGAGTGTCCACCGTTGGGGCTACACCTTC. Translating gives CAWSVHRWGYTF.

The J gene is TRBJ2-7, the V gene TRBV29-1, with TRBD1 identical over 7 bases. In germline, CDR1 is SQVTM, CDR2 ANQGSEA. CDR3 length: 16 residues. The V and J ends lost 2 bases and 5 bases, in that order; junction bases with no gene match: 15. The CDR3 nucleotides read TGCAGCGTTGAACGCCGACAGGGCCTCGGTGTCAACGAGCAGTACTTC. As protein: CSVERRQGLGVNEQYF.

DNA of the CDR3: TGTGCCAGCAGCTCGACAGGGGGTAAGGCTGAAGCTTTCTTT. This gives the protein CASSSTGGKAEAFF. The chain carries TRBV13 and TRBJ1-1, with 9 bases that match TRBD1. The germline gives CDR1 PRHDT, CDR2 FYEKMQ (reference sequence). Trimming cost V 4 bases and J 6 bases; bases outside gene matches: 6. The CDR3 has 14 amino acids. The variable domain in full, with the rest retrieved from reference TRBV13 and TRBJ1-1, is AAGVIQSPRHLIKEKRETATLKCYPIPRHDTVYWYQQGPGQDPQFLISFYEKMQSDKGSIPDRFSAQQFSDYHSELNMSSLELGDSALYFCASSSTGGKAEAFFGQGTRLTVV.

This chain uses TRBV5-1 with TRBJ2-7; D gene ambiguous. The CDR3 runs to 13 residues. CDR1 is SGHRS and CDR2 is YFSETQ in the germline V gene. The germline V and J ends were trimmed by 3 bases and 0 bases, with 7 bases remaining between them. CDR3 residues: CASSSSSSYEQYF. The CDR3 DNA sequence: TGCGCCAGCAGCTCCAGCAGCTCCTACGAGCAGTACTTC.

The CDR3 protein is CASSLNTRQGSYEQYF. In DNA form, the CDR3 reads TGTGCCAGCAGTTTAAACACGAGACAGGGGTCCTACGAGCAGTACTTC. The rearrangement joins TRBV27 to TRBJ2-7; 8 bases are a match to TRBD1. The CDR3 has 16 amino acids. V shed 2 bases, J shed 1 base, and the junction held 7 bases outside the gene matches. Germline CDR1 MNHEY, CDR2 SMNVEV (reference sequence).

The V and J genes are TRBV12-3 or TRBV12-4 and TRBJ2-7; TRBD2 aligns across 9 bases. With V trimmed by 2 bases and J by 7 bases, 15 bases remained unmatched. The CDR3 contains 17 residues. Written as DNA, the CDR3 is TGTGCCAGCAGTTTAAGATTTTATGGGACTAGCAGCAATGAGCAGTACTTC. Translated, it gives CASSLRFYGTSSNEQYF.

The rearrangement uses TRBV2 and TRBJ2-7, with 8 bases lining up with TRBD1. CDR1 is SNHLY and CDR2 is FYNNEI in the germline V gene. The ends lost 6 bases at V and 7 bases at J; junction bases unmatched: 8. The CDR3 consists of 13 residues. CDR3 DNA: TGTGCCAGCAGGGGACAGGCACCGGTTGAGCAGTACTTC. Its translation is CASRGQAPVEQYF.

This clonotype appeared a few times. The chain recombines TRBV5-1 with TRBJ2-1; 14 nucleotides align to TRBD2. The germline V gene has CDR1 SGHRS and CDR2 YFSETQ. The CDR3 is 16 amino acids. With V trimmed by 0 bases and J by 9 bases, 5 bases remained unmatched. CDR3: CASSLAGTSGSGEQFF. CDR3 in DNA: TGCGCCAGCAGCTTGGCCGGGACTAGCGGGAGCGGTGAGCAGTTCTTC.

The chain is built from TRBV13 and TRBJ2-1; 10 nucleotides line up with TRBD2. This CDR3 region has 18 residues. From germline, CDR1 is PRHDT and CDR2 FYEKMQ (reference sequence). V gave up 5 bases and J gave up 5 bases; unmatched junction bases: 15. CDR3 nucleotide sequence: TGTGCCAGCAGCCCCACCACGAGCGGGAGGGCCACCAACAATGAGCAGTTCTTC. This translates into CASSPTTSGRATNNEQFF.

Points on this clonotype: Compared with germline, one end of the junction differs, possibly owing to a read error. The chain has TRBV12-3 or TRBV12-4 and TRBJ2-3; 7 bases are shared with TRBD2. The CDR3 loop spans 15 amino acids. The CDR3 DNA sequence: TGTGCCAGCAGTCACGATCGGGGGAGGGCAGATACGCAATATTTT. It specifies CASSHDRGRADTQYF.

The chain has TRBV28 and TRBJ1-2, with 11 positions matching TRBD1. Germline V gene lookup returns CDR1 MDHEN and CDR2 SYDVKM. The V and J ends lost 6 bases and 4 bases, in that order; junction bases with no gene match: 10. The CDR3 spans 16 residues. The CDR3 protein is CASRRRTGGVLYGYTF. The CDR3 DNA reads TGTGCCAGCAGACGGAGGACAGGGGGCGTCCTCTATGGCTACACCTTC.

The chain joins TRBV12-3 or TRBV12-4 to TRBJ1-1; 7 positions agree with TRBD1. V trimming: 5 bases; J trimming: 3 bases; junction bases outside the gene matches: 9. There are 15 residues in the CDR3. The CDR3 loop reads CASSPYRGSDTEAFF. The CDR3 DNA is TGTGCCAGCAGTCCATACAGGGGCTCGGACACTGAAGCTTTCTTT.